This TCR beta chain was captured by sequencing in a study of control samples from healthy donors and cancer patients. Only in-frame clones appear in the TCRdb table, and some are missing; sequencing was by immunoSEQ multiplex PCR. The data contain 95,000 to 100,000 clones, around 89% of them seen just once; the ten biggest clones take up 7.8%. The CDR3 has 17 amino acids. The germline V gene has CDR1 KGHSH and CDR2 LQKENI. V shed 1 base and J 5 bases; nucleotides not matched to a gene: 6. This chain uses TRBV18 with TRBJ2-1; 12 bases map to TRBD2. This TCR was recovered from a man younger than 40 in good health. The sequencing sample was made of blood. CDR3 coding DNA: TGTGCCAGCTCACCACAAAAGACTAGCGGGAGAAACAATGAGCAGTTCTTC. Its protein is CASSPQKTSGRNNEQFF.